This T cell receptor (beta chain) was profiled in a study of CD8+ T cells in alopecia areata. Study-level findings and limits: It was observed that many expanded lesional clones persisted in scalp and blood during tofacitinib. In lesional scalp, particularly from alopecia totalis/universalis, clonality was higher than in normal scalp.

The CDR3 is 16 amino acids. The V segment lost 0 bases and the J segment 2 bases; nucleotides outside the gene matches: 4. Germline V gene lookup returns CDR1 SGHNT and CDR2 YYREEE (reference sequence). Sequencing used cDNA as its template, made by extracting RNA and reverse transcribing it. The table came from immunoSEQ multiplex PCR; TCRdb's copy has only in-frame clones and leaves some out. The data contain 130,000 or so clones, about 88% of them seen just once; the ten biggest clones take up around 13%. Treatment here: oral pan-JAK inhibitor, 5-10 mg twice daily. Alopecia areata patients gave lesional scalp punch biopsies and peripheral blood samples. On this clone: Its antigen is still unknown.

This specimen was CD8+ T cells sorted from blood, taken at week 4, from a patient treated with tofacitinib. The TCR was taken from a human donor with alopecia areata. The gene calls are TRBV5-4 and TRBJ2-7, with 11 nucleotides matching TRBD1. The CDR3 loop reads CASSLEGTGGPYEQYF. For the CDR3, the DNA is TGTGCCAGCAGCTTGGAGGGGACAGGGGGTCCCTACGAGCAGTACTTC.